What follows describes a single T cell receptor (beta chain). Stated treatment: randomized to nivolumab then ipilimumab (arm A) or the reverse (arm B). The data derive from a study of sequential checkpoint blockade in melanoma. Turning to the study itself: Patients were randomized 1:1 to nivolumab-then-ipilimumab or ipilimumab-then-nivolumab first-line.

The CDR3 is 13 residues long. From germline, CDR1 is MNHGY and CDR2 SAAAGT. With 6 bases removed from V and 8 bases from J, the gap between germline ends came to 13 bases. The protocol was immunoSEQ multiplex PCR, while the TCRdb copy is restricted to in-frame clones and leaves out a portion. The table shows approximately 13,000 clones, with about 28% occurring only once. The source was tumor tissue (inferred from file names), collected from a patient given nivolumab and ipilimumab in sequence. The receptor was derived from a human donor with melanoma. The chain couples TRBV6-8 to TRBJ2-2; D possibly uses TRBD1 or TRBD2 (5 bases each). The CDR3 reads CASSGTGTGELFF. In nucleotides, the CDR3 is TGTGCCAGCAGCGGAACCGGGACGGGGGAGCTGTTTTTT.